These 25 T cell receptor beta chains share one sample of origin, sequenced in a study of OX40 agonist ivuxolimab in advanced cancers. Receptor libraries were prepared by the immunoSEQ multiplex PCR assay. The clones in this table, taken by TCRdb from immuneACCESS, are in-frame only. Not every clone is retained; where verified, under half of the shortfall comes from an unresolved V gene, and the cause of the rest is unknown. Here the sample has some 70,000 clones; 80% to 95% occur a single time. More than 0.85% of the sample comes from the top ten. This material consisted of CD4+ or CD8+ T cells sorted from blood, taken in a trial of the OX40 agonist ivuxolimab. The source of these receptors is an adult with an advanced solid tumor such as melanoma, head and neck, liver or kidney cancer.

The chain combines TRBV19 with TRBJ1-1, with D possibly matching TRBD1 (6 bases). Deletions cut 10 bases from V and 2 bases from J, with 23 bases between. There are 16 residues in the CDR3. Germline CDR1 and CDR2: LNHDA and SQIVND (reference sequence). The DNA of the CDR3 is TGTGCCACCTCAGGGACAAATGTTGGTGCCAACACTGAAGCTTTCTTT. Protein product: CATSGTNVGANTEAFF.

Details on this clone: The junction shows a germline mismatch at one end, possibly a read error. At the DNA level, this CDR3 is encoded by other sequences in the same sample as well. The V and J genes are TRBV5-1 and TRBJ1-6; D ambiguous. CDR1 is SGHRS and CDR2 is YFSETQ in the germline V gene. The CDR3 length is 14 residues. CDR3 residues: CASSLSDYNSPLHF. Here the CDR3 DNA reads TGCGCCAGCAGCTTATCAGATTATAATTCACCCCTCCACTTC.

The CDR3 here is CASSQELGHLDEQYF. The CDR3 DNA is TGTGCCAGCAGCCAAGAATTAGGCCACCTGGACGAGCAGTACTTC. The chain employs TRBV14 and TRBJ2-7; D not resolved. In germline, CDR1 is SGHDN, CDR2 FVKESK. The CDR3 is 15 residues long. V was trimmed by 0 bases and J by 5 bases, leaving 14 bases between them.

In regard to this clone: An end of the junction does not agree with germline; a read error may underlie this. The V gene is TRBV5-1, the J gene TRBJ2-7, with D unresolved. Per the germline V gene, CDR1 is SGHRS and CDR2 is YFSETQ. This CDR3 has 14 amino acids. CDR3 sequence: CASSSTQSSYEQYF. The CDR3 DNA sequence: TGTGCCAGCAGCTCCACACAGAGCTCCTACGAGCAGTACTTC.

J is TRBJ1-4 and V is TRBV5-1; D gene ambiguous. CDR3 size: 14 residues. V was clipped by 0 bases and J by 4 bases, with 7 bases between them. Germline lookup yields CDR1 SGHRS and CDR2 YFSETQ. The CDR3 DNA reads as TGCGCCAGCAGCTTGGAACAGATTAATGAAAAACTGTTTTTT. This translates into CASSLEQINEKLFF.

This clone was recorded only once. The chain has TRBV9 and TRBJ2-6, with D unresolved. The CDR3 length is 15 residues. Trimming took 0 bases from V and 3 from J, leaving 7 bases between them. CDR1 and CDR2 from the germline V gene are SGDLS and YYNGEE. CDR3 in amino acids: CASSVGGLGANVLTF. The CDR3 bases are TGTGCCAGCAGCGTAGGAGGTCTTGGGGCCAACGTCCTGACTTTC.

Here the CDR3 DNA reads TGTGCCAGCAGCTTGGTCGGCAGGAGCTACGAGCAGTACTTC. Translated, it gives CASSLVGRSYEQYF. The chain is built from TRBV5-5 and TRBJ2-7; D gene ambiguous. Trimming took 0 bases from V and 3 from J, leaving 10 bases between them. Germline assignment: CDR1 SGHKS and CDR2 YYEKEE (reference sequence). CDR3 length equals 14 residues.

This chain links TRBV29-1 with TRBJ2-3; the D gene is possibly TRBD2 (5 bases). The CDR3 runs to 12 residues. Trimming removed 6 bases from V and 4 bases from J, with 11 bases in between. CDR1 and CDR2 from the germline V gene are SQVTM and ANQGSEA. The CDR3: CSVESGADTQYF. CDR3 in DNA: TGCAGCGTAGAAAGCGGCGCAGATACGCAGTATTTT.

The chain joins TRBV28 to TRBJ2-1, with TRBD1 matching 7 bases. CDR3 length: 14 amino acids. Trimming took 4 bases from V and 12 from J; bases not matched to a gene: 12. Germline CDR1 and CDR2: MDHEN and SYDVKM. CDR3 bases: TGTGCCAGCAGTTCGACTATCCAGACAGGGCGGCAGTTCTTC. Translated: CASSSTIQTGRQFF.

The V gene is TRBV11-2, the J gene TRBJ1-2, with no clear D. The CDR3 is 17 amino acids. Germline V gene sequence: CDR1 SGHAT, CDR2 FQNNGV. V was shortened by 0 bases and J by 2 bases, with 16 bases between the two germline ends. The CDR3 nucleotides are TGTGCCAGCAGCTTAGATAATCAAGCTCGACCGAACTATGGCTACACCTTC. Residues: CASSLDNQARPNYGYTF.

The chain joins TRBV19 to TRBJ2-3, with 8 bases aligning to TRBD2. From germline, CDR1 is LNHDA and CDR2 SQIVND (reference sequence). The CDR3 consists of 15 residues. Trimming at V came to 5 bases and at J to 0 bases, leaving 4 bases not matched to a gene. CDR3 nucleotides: TGTGCCAGTAGTCGGACTAGCCCTAGCACAGATACGCAGTATTTT. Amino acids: CASSRTSPSTDTQYF.

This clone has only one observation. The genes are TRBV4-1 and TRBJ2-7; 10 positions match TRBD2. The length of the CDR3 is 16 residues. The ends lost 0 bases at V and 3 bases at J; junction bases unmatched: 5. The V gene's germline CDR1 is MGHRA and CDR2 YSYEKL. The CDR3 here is CASSQDSGGRFYEQYF. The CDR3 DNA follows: TGCGCCAGCAGCCAAGATAGCGGGGGGCGCTTCTACGAGCAGTACTTC.

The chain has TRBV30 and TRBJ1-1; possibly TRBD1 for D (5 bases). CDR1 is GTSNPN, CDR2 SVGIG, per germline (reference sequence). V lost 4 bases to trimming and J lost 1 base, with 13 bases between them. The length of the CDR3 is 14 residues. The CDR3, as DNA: TGTGCCTGGAATGGAGGGGCGACGAACACTGAAGCTTTCTTT. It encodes CAWNGGATNTEAFF. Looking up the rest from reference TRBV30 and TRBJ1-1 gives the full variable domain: SQTIHQWPATLVQPVGSPLSLECTVEGTSNPNLYWYRQAAGRGLQLLFYSVGIGQISSEVPQNLSASRPQDRQFILSSKKLLLSDSGFYLCAWNGGATNTEAFFGQGTRLTVV.

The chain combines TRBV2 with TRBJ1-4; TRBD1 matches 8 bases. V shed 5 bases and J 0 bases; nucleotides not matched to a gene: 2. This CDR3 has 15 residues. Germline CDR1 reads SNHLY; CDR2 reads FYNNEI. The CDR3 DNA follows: TGTGCCAGCAGTATACAGGGGGCAACTAATGAAAAACTGTTTTTT. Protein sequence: CASSIQGATNEKLFF. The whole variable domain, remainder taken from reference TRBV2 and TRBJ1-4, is EPEVTQTPSHQVTQMGQEVILRCVPISNHLYFYWYRQILGQKVEFLVSFYNNEISEKSEIFDDQFSVERPDGSNFTLKIRSTKLEDSAMYFCASSIQGATNEKLFFGSGTQLSVL.

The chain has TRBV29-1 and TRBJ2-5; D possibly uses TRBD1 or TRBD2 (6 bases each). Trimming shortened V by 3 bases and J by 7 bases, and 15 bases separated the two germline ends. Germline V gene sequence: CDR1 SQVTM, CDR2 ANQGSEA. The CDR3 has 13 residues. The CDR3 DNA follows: TGCAGCGTTGATCTCCAGGAGGGGGGGACCCAGTACTTC. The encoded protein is CSVDLQEGGTQYF.

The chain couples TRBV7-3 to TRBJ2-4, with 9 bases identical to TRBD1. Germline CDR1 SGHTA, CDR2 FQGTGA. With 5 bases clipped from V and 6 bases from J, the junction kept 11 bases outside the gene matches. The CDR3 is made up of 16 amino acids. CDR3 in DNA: TGTGCCAGCAGCCCCGCGGGGGACAGGGAGACAAACATTCAGTACTTC. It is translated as CASSPAGDRETNIQYF.

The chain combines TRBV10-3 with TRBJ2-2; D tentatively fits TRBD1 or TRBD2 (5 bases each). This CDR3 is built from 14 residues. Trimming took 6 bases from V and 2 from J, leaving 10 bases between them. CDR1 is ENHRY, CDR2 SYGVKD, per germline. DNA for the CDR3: TGTGCCATCAGACGGGACCCAAACACCGGGGAGCTGTTTTTT. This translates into CAIRRDPNTGELFF.

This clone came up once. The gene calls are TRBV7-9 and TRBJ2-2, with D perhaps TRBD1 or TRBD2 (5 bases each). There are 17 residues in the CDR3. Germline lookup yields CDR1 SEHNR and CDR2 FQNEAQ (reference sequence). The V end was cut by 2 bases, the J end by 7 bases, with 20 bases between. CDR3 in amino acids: CASSLYQGDLGIGELFF. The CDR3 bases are TGTGCCAGCAGCTTATACCAAGGGGACCTGGGAATCGGGGAGCTGTTTTTT.

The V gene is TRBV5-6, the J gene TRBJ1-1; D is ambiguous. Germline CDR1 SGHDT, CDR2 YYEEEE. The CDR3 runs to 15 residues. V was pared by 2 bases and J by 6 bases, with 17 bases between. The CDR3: CASSLEPGAPSEAFF. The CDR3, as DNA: TGTGCCAGCAGCTTAGAACCGGGAGCGCCGTCTGAAGCTTTCTTT.

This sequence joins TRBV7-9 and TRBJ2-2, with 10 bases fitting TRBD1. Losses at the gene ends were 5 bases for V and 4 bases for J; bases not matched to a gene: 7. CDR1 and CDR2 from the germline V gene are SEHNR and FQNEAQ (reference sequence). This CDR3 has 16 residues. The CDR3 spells CASSPRTGGVTGELFF. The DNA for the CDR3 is TGTGCCAGCAGCCCCCGGACAGGGGGTGTCACCGGGGAGCTGTTTTTT.

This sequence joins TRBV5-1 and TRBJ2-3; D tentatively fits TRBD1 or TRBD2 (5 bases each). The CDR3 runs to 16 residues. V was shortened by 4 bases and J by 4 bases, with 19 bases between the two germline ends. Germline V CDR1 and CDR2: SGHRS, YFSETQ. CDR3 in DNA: TGCGCCAGCAGCCCACCAGGGACCTACGCACCAGATACGCAGTATTTT. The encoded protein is CASSPPGTYAPDTQYF.

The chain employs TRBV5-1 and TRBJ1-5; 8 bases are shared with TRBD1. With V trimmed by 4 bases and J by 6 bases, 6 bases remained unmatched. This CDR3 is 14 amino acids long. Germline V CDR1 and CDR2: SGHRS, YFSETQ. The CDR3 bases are TGCGCCAGCAGCCCGACAGGGGTCGGTCAGCCCCAGCATTTT. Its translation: CASSPTGVGQPQHF.

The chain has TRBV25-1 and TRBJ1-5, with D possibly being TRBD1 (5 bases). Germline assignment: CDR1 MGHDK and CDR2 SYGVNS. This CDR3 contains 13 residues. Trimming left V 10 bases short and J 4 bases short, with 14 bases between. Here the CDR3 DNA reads TGTGCCACGGCCCGTTGGGGGAATCAGCCCCAGCATTTT. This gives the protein CATARWGNQPQHF.

The DNA for the CDR3 is TGTGCCAGCAGCTTATTGGAGGGCGGCACTGAAGCTTTCTTT. Residues: CASSLLEGGTEAFF. This rearrangement joins TRBV7-3 to TRBJ1-1; D remains ambiguous. The germline V and J ends were trimmed by 2 bases and 4 bases, with 11 bases remaining between them. Germline CDR1 is SGHTA and CDR2 is FQGTGA. CDR3 length: 14 residues.

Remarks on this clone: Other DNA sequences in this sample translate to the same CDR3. This chain's CDR3 is CASFRAGELFF. The CDR3 DNA is TGTGCCAGCTTTCGGGCCGGGGAGCTGTTTTTT. The chain couples TRBV6-5 to TRBJ2-2, with D hard to call. Germline assignment: CDR1 MNHEY and CDR2 SVGAGI. This CDR3 has 11 residues. V lost 8 bases to trimming and J lost 6 bases, with 7 bases between them.